This T cell receptor (beta chain) was recovered during a study of cytomegalovirus exposure and HLA in healthy donors (dated by TCRdb to about 2017). General notes on the study: According to a later analysis, one platform produced both the 120 validation repertoires and the approximately 670 repertoires of the first cohort. The study was designed to test whether signatures of past pathogen exposure could be identified by cataloging public T cell receptors. To predict cytomegalovirus infection status, the study brought together high-throughput TCR immunosequencing, statistical association of individual TCRs with disease status, and machine learning. Besides the first cohort of hundreds of subjects, a separate validation cohort made up of roughly 130 different subjects was used. Overall results and qualifications from the work: Subsequent analysis determined that TCRs grouped into clusters in the first cohort also showed a tendency toward co-occurrence across the 120 or so validation repertoires, and approximately 94% of cluster scores exceeded 0. The authors suggested that the approach could potentially be extended to other disease states and immunological phenotypes. In vitro tests confirmed that three of the cytomegalovirus-associated TCR beta chains recognize cytomegalovirus antigens. In the study, around 150 TCR beta chains were listed as associated with cytomegalovirus. A later analysis lacked HLA typing for the validation cohort, so it scored co-occurrence in that cohort across all 130 or so repertoires. While some public TCRs were present in many individuals, most TCR sequences turned up only very rarely across donors. In both the original and validation cohorts, the classifier was reported to diagnose cytomegalovirus status with high specificity and sensitivity.

V is pared back by 4 bases and J by 7 bases, with 11 bases lying between the germline termini. From the cysteine up to the phenylalanine, the CDR3 has a length of 13 residues. Left in the record is the CDR3 DNA by itself, 39 bases read in frame from the first base. In the germline V gene, CDR1 corresponds to LGHNA and CDR2 to YNFKEQ. About this clone: What this receptor recognizes is not known. The sample holds no much larger clone one base away, and base qualities are not on file.

The library relied on the immunoSEQ multiplex PCR assay. For the original study's pipeline: A statistical classification framework was built for diagnosing cytomegalovirus status from the catalog of TCR beta chain sequences. TCRdb carries this immuneACCESS record with in-frame sequences only. Its versions omit some clonotypes, under half of them owing to an unresolved V gene in the studies checked, with the rest unexplained. From that table come the V and J calls and clone size; the DNA was used to work out D and trimming. The sample table shows approximately 90,000 clones, and approximately 93% are seen once. About 1.1% of the sample is held by the ten biggest clonotypes. Separate from the roughly 650-subject first cohort, the validation cohort of some 130 subjects was the group to which the donors belonged.

The sequenced sample consisted of PBMCs. In this chain, TRBV4-2 is recombined with TRBJ1-5; the best D guess is TRBD1, with 6 bases matching. This TCR came from a woman in her thirties in good health and CMV-seropositive. The nucleotide sequence is TGTGCCAGCAGCCGAACAGGGAACCAGCCCCAGCATTTT. It specifies CASSRTGNQPQHF.